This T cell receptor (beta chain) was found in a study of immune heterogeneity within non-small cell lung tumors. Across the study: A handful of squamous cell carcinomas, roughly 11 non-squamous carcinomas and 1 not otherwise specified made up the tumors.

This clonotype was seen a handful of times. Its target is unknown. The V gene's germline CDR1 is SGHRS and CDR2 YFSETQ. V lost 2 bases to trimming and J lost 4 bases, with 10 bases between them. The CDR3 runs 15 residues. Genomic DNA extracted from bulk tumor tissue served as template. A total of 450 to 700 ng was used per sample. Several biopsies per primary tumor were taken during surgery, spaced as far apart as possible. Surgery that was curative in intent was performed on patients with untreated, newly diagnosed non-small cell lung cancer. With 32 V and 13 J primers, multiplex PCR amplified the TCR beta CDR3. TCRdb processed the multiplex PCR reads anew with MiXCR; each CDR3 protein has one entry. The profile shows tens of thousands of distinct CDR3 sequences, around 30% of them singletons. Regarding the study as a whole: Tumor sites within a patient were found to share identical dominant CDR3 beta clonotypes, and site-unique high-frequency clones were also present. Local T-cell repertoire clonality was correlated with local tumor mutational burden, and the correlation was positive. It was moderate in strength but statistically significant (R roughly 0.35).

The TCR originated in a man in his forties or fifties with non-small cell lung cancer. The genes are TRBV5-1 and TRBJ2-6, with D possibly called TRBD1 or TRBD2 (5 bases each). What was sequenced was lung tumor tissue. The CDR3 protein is CASSLSGTGANVLTF. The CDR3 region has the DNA TGCGCCAGCAGCTTATCAGGGACCGGGGCCAACGTCCTGACTTTC.